This T cell receptor beta chain was sequenced during a study of cytomegalovirus exposure and HLA in healthy donors. Background on the study: HLA-typed donors were the source of about 85 million unique TCRs held in an early data release. Whole-study results and caveats: In a later analysis, a genetic analysis reported fewer productive-TCR N-insertions in an Asian-associated ancestry cluster than the cohort average.

Donors had nominal health at sampling but likely had unrecorded immune exposures. Trimming stripped 0 bases from V and 2 bases from J, with 12 bases between. Germline V gene data show CDR1 as SGHTA and CDR2 as FQGNSA. The CDR3 runs to 16 residues. The PCR employed 60 Vbeta primers together with 13 Jbeta primers. Repertoires were generated with immunoSEQ multiplex PCR, while TCRdb's copy carries only in-frame clones and drops some. The sample holds 180,000 or so clones, about 69% seen once. This clone has more than one count but fewer than ten. Its cognate antigen is unknown. The sample was PBMCs. V usage is TRBV7-2 and J usage is TRBJ2-3; TRBD2 is a possible D gene (6 bases). The receptor's source is a human donor in good health. In DNA, the CDR3 is TGTGCCAGCAGCTTAGCGCATTGGACTACCACAGATACGCAGTATTTT. This gives the protein CASSLAHWTTTDTQYF. Full variable domain (rest looked up from reference TRBV7-2 and TRBJ2-3): GAGVSQSPSNKVTEKGKDVELRCDPISGHTALYWYRQSLGQGLEFLIYFQGNSAPDKSGLPSDRFSAERTGGSVSTLTIQRTQQEDSAVYLCASSLAHWTTTDTQYFGPGTRLTVL.